The sequence of this TCR beta chain was determined in a study of CD8 T cells in Susac syndrome. CDR3 length: 13 residues. The germline CDR1 and CDR2 sequences are SGHRS and YFSETQ. J gave up 3 bases and V 2 bases, and 1 base lay outside the gene matches. Random hexamers were used to reverse transcribe an amount of roughly 0.5 to 1 ug RNA. TCRdb re-derived calls from the immunoSEQ multiplex PCR reads in MiXCR, one entry per CDR3 protein. The table lists 40,000 to 60,000 distinct CDR3 sequences, 93% of them singletons. The specimen sequenced was CD8+ T cells from PBMCs. The chain carries TRBV5-1 and TRBJ1-2, with 7 bases that match TRBD1. The TCR sequence derives from a human donor with multiple sclerosis. The CDR3 DNA follows: TGCGCCAGCAGCTTTACAGGGGACTATGGCTACACCTTC. Protein product: CASSFTGDYGYTF.